Listed below are T cell receptor beta chains from one sample, sequenced in a study of blood T cell repertoires in COVID-19. Here immunoSEQ multiplex PCR was the method, and the copy in TCRdb shows in-frame clones only, minus some. The sample yields around 270,000 clones, 75% to 95% seen once. Sequencing input: peripheral blood. All receptors come from a person aged 18 to 35 with COVID-19, enrolled during active disease. Both conserved end residues are part of each CDR3. The D gene is left open where the match is weak. Clone sizes are given selectively: once, few, many, or a class where the clone is expanded.

cdr3_aa cdr3_nt j_call clone_size v_call d_call
CASSPGGANYGYTF TGTGCCAGCAGCCCCGGGGGGGCTAACTATGGCTACACCTTC TRBJ1-2 - TRBV11-2 -
CAISAAGGDSPLHF TGTGCCATCAGTGCGGCAGGGGGTGATTCACCCCTCCACTTT TRBJ1-6 - TRBV10-3 TRBD1
CASGFPGRNTGELFF TGTGCCAGCGGCTTCCCAGGGCGGAACACCGGGGAGCTGTTTTTT TRBJ2-2 - TRBV6-5 -
CASSLAVSADSYGYTF TGCGCCAGCAGCTTGGCCGTCTCTGCGGATAGCTATGGCTACACCTTC TRBJ1-2 - TRBV5-1 -
CASSVSPGHNEQFF TGTGCCAGCAGCGTAAGTCCAGGCCACAATGAGCAGTTCTTC TRBJ2-1 once TRBV9 -
CASSPGTGSYEQYF TGTGCCAGCTCACCCGGGACAGGGTCCTACGAGCAGTACTTC TRBJ2-7 few TRBV18 TRBD1
CASRRDHSYNSPLHF TGTGCCAGCAGGAGGGATCACTCCTATAATTCACCCCTCCACTTT TRBJ1-6 few TRBV6-5 -
CASKSGRAGDTQYF TGTGCCAGCAAAAGCGGGAGGGCCGGAGATACGCAGTATTTT TRBJ2-3 - TRBV27 TRBD2
CASSPGVTNEQFF TGCGCCAGCAGCCCAGGGGTAACCAATGAGCAGTTCTTC TRBJ2-1 - TRBV5-1 -
CASSVGTLDTQYF TGTGCCAGCAGCGTAGGGACTCTGGATACGCAGTATTTT TRBJ2-3 - TRBV9 -
CASRATGKSGNTIYF TGTGCCAGCAGGGCTACAGGGAAATCTGGAAACACCATATATTTT TRBJ1-3 - TRBV2 -